This T cell receptor beta chain was obtained from a study of early T cells in non-severe SARS-CoV-2 infection. Study-level background: Whole-blood bulk RNA, unsorted, was sequenced, and chains were unpaired. Study-wide findings and caveats: The matching step, a VDJdb search, favored anti-spike CD8 responses and missed private and CD4 specificities.

The V and J ends lost 5 bases and 0 bases respectively, with 18 bases between them. Germline V CDR1 and CDR2: SGDLS, YYNGEE. The length of the CDR3 is 17 residues. This clonotype was counted at least ten times. The target antigen is unknown. cDNA molecules, individually, were tagged with unique molecular identifiers. TCRdb processed the 5' RACE reads anew with MiXCR; each CDR3 protein has one entry. Of some 61,000 distinct CDR3 sequences detected, about a tenth appear once; the ten largest clones hold about a fifth. The source material was whole blood. The chain recombines TRBV9 with TRBJ1-3; unclear D gene. The TCR originated in an adult who was a healthcare worker with PCR-confirmed SARS-CoV-2 infection or an uninfected control (not recorded which). The CDR3 DNA sequence: TGTGCCAGCAGTTTCCCGAGTGGCTTAACCTCTGGAAACACCATATATTTT. It yields the protein CASSFPSGLTSGNTIYF.